Sequencing of this T cell receptor beta chain was carried out in a study of control samples from healthy donors and cancer patients. Some clones are missing from TCRdb's copy, which holds only in-frame ones; the method was immunoSEQ multiplex PCR. The sample consists of 100,000 or so clones, 82% of them appearing once. The CDR3 loop spans 15 amino acids. V gave up 3 bases and J gave up 6 bases, with 14 bases separating them. Per germline, CDR1 SGHAT and CDR2 FQNNGV. The sequence derives from a woman in her fifties or sixties in good health. The sequenced sample consisted of blood. The chain is built from TRBV11-2 and TRBJ2-2; unclear D gene. The CDR3 loop is CASSFRALIPGELFF. In DNA form, the CDR3 reads TGTGCCAGCAGCTTCCGGGCCCTAATACCCGGGGAGCTGTTTTTT.